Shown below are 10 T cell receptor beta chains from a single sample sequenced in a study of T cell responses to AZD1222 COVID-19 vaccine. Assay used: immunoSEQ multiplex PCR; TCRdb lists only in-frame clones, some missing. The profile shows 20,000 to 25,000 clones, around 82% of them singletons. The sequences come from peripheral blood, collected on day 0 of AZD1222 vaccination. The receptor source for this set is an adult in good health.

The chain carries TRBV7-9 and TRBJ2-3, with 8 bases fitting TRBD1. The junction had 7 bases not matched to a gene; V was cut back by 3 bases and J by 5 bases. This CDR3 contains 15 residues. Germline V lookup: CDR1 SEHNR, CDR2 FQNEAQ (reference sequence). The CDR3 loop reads CASSFDQGAVDTQYF. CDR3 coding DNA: TGTGCCAGCAGCTTTGATCAGGGGGCCGTAGATACGCAGTATTTT.

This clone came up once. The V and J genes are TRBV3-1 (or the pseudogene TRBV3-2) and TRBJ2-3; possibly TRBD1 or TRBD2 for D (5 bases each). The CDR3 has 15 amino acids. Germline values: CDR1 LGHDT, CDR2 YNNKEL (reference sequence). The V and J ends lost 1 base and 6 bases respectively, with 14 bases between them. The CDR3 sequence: CASSQVRGWTDTQYF. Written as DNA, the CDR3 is TGTGCCAGCAGCCAAGTGAGGGGTTGGACGGATACGCAGTATTTT.

This CDR3 is CASTALGGDTQYF. As DNA, the CDR3 is TGTGCCAGCACTGCCCTAGGAGGAGATACGCAGTATTTT. The genes are TRBV6-6 and TRBJ2-3; D might be TRBD2 (5 bases). V was shortened by 7 bases and J by 5 bases, with 13 bases between the two germline ends. CDR3 size: 13 residues. Germline V gene lookup returns CDR1 MNHNY and CDR2 SVGAGI (reference sequence).

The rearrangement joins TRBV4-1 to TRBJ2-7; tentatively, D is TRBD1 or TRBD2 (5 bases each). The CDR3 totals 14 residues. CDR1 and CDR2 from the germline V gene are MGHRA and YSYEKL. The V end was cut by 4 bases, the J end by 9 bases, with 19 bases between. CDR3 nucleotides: TGCGCCAGCAGCCCCGGGACGCTCGGATTTCCGCAGTACTTC. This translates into CASSPGTLGFPQYF.

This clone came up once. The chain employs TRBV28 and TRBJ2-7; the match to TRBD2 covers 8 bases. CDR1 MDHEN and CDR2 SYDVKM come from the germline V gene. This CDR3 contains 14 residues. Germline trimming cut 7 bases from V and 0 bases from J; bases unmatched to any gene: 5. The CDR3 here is CASTGGTLSYEQYF. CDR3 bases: TGTGCCAGCACGGGGGGGACCCTCTCCTACGAGCAGTACTTC.

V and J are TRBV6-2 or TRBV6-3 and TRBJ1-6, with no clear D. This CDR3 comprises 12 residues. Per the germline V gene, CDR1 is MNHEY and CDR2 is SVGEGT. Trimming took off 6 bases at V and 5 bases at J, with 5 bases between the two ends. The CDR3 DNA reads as TGTGCCAGCAGCTTCGATAATTCACCCCTCCACTTT. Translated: CASSFDNSPLHF.

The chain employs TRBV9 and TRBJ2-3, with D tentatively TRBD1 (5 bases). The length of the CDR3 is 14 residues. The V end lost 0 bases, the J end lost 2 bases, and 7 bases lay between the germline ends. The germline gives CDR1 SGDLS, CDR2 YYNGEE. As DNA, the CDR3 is TGTGCCAGCAGCGTAGACAGGCACACAGATACGCAGTATTTT. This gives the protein CASSVDRHTDTQYF.

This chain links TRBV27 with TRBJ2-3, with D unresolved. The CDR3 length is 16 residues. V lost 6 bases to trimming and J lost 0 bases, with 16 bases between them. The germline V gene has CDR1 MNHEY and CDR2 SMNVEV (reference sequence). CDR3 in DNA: TGTGCCAGCAGAAATCTAGTTCGGCCTAGCACAGATACGCAGTATTTT. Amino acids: CASRNLVRPSTDTQYF.

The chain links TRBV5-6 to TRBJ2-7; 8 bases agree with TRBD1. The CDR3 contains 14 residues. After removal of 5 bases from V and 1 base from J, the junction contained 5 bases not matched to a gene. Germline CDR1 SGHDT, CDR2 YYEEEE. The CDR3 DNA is TGTGCCAGCAGACAAACAGGGGGATCCTACGAGCAGTACTTC. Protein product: CASRQTGGSYEQYF. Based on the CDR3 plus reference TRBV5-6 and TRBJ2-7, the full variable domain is DAGVTQSPTHLIKTRGQQVTLRCSPKSGHDTVSWYQQALGQGPQFIFQYYEEEERQRGNFPDRFSGHQFPNYSSELNVNALLLGDSALYLCASRQTGGSYEQYFGPGTRLTVT.

The CDR3 sequence is CATGIGTDTQYF. DNA for the CDR3: TGTGCCACCGGGATAGGCACAGATACGCAGTATTTT. This chain connects TRBV15 to TRBJ2-3; no definite D call. Germline CDR1 LNHNV, CDR2 YYDKDF (reference sequence). The CDR3 has 12 residues. The V gene lost 8 bases and the J gene lost 1 base, with 7 bases spanning the gap.